A selection of T cell receptor beta chains follows, all from one sample in a study of CD4 T cells in relation to SARS-CoV-2 and coronaviruses. Here immunoSEQ multiplex PCR was the method, and the copy in TCRdb shows in-frame clones only, minus some. The sample contains roughly 25,000 clones, about three quarters of which appear only once. Their specific antigens are unknown. Input material: CD4+ T cells from PBMCs, cultured in vitro. All receptors derive from a human donor in good health. The conserved cysteine and the conserved F or W are not part of the CDR3 here. Fields, in order: V gene, J gene, D gene, CDR3 protein. The D gene is left open where the match is weak.

TRBV11-2	TRBJ2-7	-	ASSSVRDGSYEQY
TRBV5-1	TRBJ1-3	-	ASSLDGVSGNTIY
TRBV11-2	TRBJ1-6	TRBD1	ASSTRRGQGSNPLH
TRBV19	TRBJ2-3	TRBD2	ASSGTGLAGGDTQY
TRBV28	TRBJ1-4	-	ASSSGQQNEKLF
TRBV6-5	TRBJ1-6	-	ASRWTENSPLH
TRBV19	TRBJ2-7	-	ASSLQRGSSYEQY
TRBV5-1	TRBJ2-7	-	ASSLGESGRTTLYEQY
TRBV11-2	TRBJ2-5	TRBD2	ASSPGGAGSQETQY
TRBV7-9	TRBJ2-7	TRBD1	ASSLLGQVGSEQY
TRBV29-1	TRBJ2-4	TRBD2	SVEGGSYIQY
TRBV2	TRBJ1-5	TRBD1	ASSTGGQPQH
TRBV6-5	TRBJ2-7	-	ASSYLGGEY
TRBV5-1	TRBJ1-6	-	ASSRGGGENSPLH
TRBV5-6	TRBJ1-5	-	ASSFGGARPQH
TRBV19	TRBJ2-7	-	ASSTQGRYEQY
TRBV7-6	TRBJ2-7	TRBD2	ASSPIAGKAYEQY
TRBV5-4	TRBJ1-2	-	ASTVQGLHGYT
TRBV14	TRBJ2-5	-	ASSPRTLVQETQY
TRBV27	TRBJ2-3	TRBD2	ASSWTSGRRQHTDTQY
TRBV5-1	TRBJ1-6	-	ASSFGRENSPLH
TRBV10-2	TRBJ1-3	-	ASSVPGEGNTIY
TRBV19	TRBJ2-1	-	ASSISSGPHNEQF
TRBV6-4	TRBJ2-5	-	ASSQQGGETQY
TRBV10-3	TRBJ2-6	TRBD1	AISESRGRGANVLT
TRBV5-4	TRBJ2-3	TRBD2	ASSLARRGLRTDTQY
TRBV25-1	TRBJ1-2	TRBD1	ASSEDRGHNYGYT
TRBV10-1	TRBJ2-3	-	ASSPTLDTQY
TRBV10-3	TRBJ1-1	TRBD1	AIRDRWNTEAF
TRBV5-1	TRBJ2-1	-	ASSLFPENEQF
TRBV2	TRBJ2-7	-	ASRKAGGSYEQY
TRBV2	TRBJ2-7	-	ASEPGSRPLEQY